This TCR beta chain was retrieved from a study of CD8+CD57+ T cells in acquired aplastic anemia. Genomic DNA templated the TCR beta VDJ and CDR3 profiling. One entry per CDR3 protein, called by TCRdb with MiXCR from the reads. This sample carries approximately 180,000 distinct CDR3 sequences, roughly 48% of them seen once, and the ten largest clones take about 1%. The CDR3 length is 17 residues. Germline CDR1 is LNHDA and CDR2 is SQIVND (reference sequence). Trimming stripped 0 bases from V and 4 bases from J, with 17 bases between. Only patients with CD8+CD57+ cell expansion on flow cytometry were chosen for sequencing. Many counts were recorded for this clonotype.

Sequenced sample: sorted CD4+, CD8+, or CD8+CD57+ T cells (not recorded which) from PBMCs. The chain combines TRBV19 with TRBJ2-3; D perhaps matches TRBD1 (5 bases). The TCR comes from a human donor with aplastic anemia. CDR3 in DNA: TGTGCCAGTAGTATAGATCTATTCAGGGCGGATCCAGATACGCAGTATTTT. Its translation is CASSIDLFRADPDTQYF.